This T cell receptor beta chain was identified during a study of blood T cell repertoires in COVID-19. The CDR3 is 13 amino acids. Trimming cost V 7 bases and J 4 bases, with 13 bases left between them. Germline values: CDR1 LNHDA, CDR2 SQIVND (reference sequence). The authors' processing: Reference gene primer amplification gave nucleated cell count estimates. Clones were sequenced by immunoSEQ multiplex PCR, and TCRdb holds only the in-frame ones, with some missing. For V, J and clone size, that table is used; D and trimming come from the DNA. Counted here are 50,000 to 65,000 clones, more than 70% occurring once; the ten biggest clones make up around 16%.

The source material was peripheral blood. This TCR was recovered from a man aged 60 to 75 with COVID-19, enrolled during active disease. This rearrangement joins TRBV19 to TRBJ2-5, with D possibly TRBD2 on 5 matching bases. As DNA, the CDR3 is TGTGCCAGTATGGGTCGAGAGGGAGAGACCCAGTACTTC. This gives the protein CASMGREGETQYF.